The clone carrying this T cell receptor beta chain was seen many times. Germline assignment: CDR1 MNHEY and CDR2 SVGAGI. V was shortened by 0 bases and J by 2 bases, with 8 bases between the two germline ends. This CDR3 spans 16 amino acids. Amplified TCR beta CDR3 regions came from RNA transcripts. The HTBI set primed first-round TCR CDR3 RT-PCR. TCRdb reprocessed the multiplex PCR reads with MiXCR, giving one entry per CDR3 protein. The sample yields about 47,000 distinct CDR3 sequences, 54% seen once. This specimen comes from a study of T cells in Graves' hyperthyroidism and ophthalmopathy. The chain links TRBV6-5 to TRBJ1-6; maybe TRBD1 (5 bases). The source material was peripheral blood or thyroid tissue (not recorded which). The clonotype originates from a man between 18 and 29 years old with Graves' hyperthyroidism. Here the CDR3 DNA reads TGTGCCAGCAGTTACTCAGGGGTTACCTATAATTCACCCCTCCACTTT. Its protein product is CASSYSGVTYNSPLHF.